One T cell receptor beta chain is described in this entry. Its antigen is still unknown. After template switching added a universal primer site, the resulting cDNA carried unique molecular identifiers. MiXCR, run by TCRdb on the 5' RACE reads, gives a single entry per CDR3 protein. The sample consists of hundreds of thousands of distinct CDR3 sequences, 18% of them appearing once. The sample originates from a study of identical twins. Findings of the study overall: Reduced insertions were recorded for abundant cord blood beta clonotypes, with no such pattern in memory repertoires. Among beta out-of-frame sequences, excess sharing between twins appeared weaker.

In every case, the donor was a healthy Caucasian. These data also featured in a second study, about T cells expressing NK-cell markers.

Sequenced input: PBMCs. This TCR came from a woman aged 18 to 35 in good health.

The CDR3 coding sequence is TGTGCCAGCAGTTACGAGCAGGGGGCGTACAACGAGCAGTACTTC. Protein: CASSYEQGAYNEQYF. The chain couples TRBV6-2 or TRBV6-3 to TRBJ2-7; 8 nucleotides match TRBD1. V was clipped by 2 bases and J by 5 bases; unmatched bases: 8. The V gene's germline CDR1 is MNHEY and CDR2 SVGEGT. The CDR3 totals 15 residues.